This record covers a single T cell receptor beta chain. The antigen is not known. This entry comes from a study of shared clonotypes between healthy human individuals. General study findings and limits: The genetic and exposure-history diversity represented was limited by few donors.

This table comes from immunoSEQ multiplex PCR, and its TCRdb copy is limited to in-frame clones, with some not included. In the table there are some 510,000 clones, more than 65% of which are singletons. The CDR3 is 16 amino acids. Germline CDR1 SGHDT, CDR2 YYEEEE. The sequence derives from a woman aged 40-49 years in good health. Some clones in this sample may be carry-over from other donors' samples. The chain recombines TRBV5-6 with TRBJ2-5; 8 positions agree with TRBD2. The tail of the sequence fits TRBJ2-7 better, so the J call may be wrong. Sample: PBMCs. CDR3 sequence (DNA): TGTGCCAGCAGCCTGATGACAAGCGGGAGCTTCTACGAGCAGTACTTC. Translation: CASSLMTSGSFYEQYF.